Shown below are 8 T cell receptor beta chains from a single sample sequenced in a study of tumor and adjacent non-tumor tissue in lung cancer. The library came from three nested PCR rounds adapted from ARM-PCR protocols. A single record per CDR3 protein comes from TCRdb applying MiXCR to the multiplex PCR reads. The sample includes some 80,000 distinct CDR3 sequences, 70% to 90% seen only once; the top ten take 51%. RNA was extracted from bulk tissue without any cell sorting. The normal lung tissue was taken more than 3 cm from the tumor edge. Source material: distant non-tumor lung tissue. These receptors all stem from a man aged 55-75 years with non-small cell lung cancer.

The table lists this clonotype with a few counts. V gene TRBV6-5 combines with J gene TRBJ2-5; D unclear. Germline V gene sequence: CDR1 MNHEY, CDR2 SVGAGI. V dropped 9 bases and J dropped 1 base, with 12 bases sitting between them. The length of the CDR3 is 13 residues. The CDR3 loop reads CASCGLSQETQYF. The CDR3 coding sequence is TGTGCCAGTTGTGGGCTCTCCCAAGAGACCCAGTACTTC.

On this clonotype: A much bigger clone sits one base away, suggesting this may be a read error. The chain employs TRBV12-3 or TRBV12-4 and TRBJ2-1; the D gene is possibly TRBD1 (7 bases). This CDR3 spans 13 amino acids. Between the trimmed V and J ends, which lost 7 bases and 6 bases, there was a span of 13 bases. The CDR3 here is CASTGGLRNEQFF. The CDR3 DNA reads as TGTGCCAGCACAGGGGGACTCCGCAATGAGCAGTTCTTC.

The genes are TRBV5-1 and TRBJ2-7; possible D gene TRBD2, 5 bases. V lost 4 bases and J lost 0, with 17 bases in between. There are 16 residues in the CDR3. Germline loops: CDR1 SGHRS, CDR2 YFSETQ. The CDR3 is CASSPRLTNDSYEQYF. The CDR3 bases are TGCGCCAGCAGCCCCCGCCTGACTAATGACTCCTACGAGCAGTACTTC. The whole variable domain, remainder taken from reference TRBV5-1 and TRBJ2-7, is KAGVTQTPRYLIKTRGQQVTLSCSPISGHRSVSWYQQTPGQGLQFLFEYFSETQRNKGNFPGRFSGRQFSNSRSEMNVSTLELGDSALYLCASSPRLTNDSYEQYFGPGTRLTVT.

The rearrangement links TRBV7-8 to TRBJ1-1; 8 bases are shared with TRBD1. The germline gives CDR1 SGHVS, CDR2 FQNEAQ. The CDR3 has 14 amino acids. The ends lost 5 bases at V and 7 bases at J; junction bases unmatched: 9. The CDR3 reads CASSQGQAFNEAFF. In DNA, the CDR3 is TGTGCCAGCAGCCAGGGACAGGCCTTCAATGAAGCTTTCTTT.

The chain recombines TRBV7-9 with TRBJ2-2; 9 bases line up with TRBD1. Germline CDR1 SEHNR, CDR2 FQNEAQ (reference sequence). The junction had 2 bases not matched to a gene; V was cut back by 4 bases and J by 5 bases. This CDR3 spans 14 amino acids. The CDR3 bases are TGTGCCAGCAGCTGGACAGGGGAGACCGGGGAGCTGTTTTTT. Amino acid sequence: CASSWTGETGELFF.

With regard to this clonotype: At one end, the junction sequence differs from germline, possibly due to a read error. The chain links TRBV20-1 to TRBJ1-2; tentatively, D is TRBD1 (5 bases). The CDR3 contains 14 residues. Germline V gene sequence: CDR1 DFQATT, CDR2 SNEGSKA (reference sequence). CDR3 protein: CRAIRGTTNYGYTF. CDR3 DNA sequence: TGCCGTGCTATCCGGGGGACTACTAACTATGGCTACACCTTC.

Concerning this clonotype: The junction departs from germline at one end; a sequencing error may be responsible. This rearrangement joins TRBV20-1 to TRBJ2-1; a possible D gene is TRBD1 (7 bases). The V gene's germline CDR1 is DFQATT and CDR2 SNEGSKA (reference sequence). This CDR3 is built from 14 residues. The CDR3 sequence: CSVQGGIDFNEQFF. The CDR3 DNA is TGCAGTGTTCAGGGGGGAATAGATTTCAATGAGCAGTTTTTC.

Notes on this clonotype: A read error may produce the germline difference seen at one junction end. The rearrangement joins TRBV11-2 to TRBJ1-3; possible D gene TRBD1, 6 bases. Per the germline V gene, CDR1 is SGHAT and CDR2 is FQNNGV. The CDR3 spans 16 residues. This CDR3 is CASSSIGGRTGNTIYF. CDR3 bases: TGTGCCAGCAGCTCCATTGGGGGCCGAACTGGAAACACCATATATTTC.